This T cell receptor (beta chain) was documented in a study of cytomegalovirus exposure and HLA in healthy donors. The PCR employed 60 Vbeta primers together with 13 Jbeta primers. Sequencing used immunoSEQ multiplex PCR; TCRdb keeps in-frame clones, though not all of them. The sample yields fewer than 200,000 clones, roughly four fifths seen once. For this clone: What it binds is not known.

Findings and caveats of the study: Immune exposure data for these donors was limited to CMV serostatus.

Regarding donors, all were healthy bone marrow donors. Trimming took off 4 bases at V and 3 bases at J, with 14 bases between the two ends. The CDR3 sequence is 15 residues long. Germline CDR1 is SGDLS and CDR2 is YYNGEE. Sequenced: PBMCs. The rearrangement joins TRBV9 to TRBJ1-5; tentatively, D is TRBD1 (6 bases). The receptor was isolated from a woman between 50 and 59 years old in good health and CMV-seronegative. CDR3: CASSPTTGYNQPQHF. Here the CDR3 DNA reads TGTGCCAGCAGCCCTACCACAGGGTACAATCAGCCCCAGCATTTT.